This TCR beta chain was identified in a study of shared clonotypes between healthy human individuals. Study conclusions and caveats: Lower generation probabilities were found for non-shared clonotypes than for those shared by all four donors. A handful of donors shared 4.5% to 6.5% of their naive CD4 clonotypes.

Measured with immunoSEQ multiplex PCR; TCRdb has only the in-frame clones, and not every one. In the table there are approximately 1,000,000 clones, about 80% of which are singletons. A note on this clone: Its antigen is unknown.

The clonotype was recovered from a man between 18 and 35 years old in good health. Some clones in this sample may be carry-over from other donors' samples. The sequenced sample was memory CD4+ T cells from PBMCs. Subset noted: CD45RA-negative fraction.

The CDR3 sequence is CASSQPGTGNYGYTF. The DNA for the CDR3 is TGCGCCAGCAGCCAACCCGGGACAGGGAACTATGGCTACACCTTC. J is TRBJ1-2 and V is TRBV4-1; TRBD1 matches at 9 bases. V dropped 2 bases and J dropped 2; count of bases not matched to a gene: 3. From germline, CDR1 is MGHRA and CDR2 YSYEKL. The CDR3 loop spans 15 amino acids.